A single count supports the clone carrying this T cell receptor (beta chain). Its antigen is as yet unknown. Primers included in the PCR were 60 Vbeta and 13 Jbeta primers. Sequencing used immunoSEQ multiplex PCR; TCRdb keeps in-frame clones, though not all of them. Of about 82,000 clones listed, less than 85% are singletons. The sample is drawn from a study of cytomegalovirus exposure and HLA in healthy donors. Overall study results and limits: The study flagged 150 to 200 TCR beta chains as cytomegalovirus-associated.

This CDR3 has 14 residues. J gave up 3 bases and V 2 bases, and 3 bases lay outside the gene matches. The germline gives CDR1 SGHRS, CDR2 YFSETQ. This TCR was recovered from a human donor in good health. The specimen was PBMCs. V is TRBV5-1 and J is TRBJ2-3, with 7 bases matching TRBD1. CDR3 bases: TGCGCCAGCAGCTTCAAACAGGGGACAGATACGCAGTATTTT. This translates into CASSFKQGTDTQYF.